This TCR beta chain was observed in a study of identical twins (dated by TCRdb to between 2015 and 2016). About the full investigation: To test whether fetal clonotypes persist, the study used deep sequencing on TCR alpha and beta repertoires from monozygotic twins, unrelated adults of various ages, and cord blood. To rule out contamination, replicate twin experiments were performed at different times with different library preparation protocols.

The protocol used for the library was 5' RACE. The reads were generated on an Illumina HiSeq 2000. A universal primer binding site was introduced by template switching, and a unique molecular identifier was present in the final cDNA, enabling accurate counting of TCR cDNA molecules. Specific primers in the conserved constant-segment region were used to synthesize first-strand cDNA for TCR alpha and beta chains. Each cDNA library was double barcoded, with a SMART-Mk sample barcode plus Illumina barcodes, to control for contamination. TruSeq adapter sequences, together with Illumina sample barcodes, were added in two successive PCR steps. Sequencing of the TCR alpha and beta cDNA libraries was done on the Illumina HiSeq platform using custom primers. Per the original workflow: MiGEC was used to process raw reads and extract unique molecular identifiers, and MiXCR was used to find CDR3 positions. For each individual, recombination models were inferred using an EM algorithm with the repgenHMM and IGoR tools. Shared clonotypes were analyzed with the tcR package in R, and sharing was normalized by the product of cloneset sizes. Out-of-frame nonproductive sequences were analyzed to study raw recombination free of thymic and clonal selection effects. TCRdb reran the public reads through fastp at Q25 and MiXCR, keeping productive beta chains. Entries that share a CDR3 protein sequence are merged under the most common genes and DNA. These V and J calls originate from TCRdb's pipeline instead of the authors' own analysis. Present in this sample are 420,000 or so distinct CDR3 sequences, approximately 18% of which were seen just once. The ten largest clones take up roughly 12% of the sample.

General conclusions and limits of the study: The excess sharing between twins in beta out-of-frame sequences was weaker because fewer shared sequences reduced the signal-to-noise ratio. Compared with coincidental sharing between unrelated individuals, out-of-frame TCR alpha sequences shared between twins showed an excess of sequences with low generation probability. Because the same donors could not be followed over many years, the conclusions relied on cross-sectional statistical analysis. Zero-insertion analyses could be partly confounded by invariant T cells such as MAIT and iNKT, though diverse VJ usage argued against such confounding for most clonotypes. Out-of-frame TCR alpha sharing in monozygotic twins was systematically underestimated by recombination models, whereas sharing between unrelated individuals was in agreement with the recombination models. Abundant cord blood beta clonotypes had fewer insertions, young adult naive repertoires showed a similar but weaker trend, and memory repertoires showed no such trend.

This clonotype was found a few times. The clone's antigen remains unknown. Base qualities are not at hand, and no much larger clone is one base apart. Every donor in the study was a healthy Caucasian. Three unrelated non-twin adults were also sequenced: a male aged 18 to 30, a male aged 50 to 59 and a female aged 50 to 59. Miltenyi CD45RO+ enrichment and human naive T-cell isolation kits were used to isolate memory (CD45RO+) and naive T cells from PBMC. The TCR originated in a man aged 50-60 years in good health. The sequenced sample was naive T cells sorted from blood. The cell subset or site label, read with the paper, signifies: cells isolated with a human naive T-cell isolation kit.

The nucleotide sequence reads as follows: TGTGCCAGCAGTTACGACTCAGGGAACACTGAAGCTTTCTTT. Its translation is CASSYDSGNTEAFF. The chain is assembled from TRBV6-2 or TRBV6-3 and TRBJ1-1; no D segment can be confidently identified. CDR1 is given as MNHEY and CDR2 as SVGEGT, both from the germline V gene. From the cysteine up to the phenylalanine, the CDR3 has a length of 14 residues. Only the CDR3 DNA stays, 42 bases, in frame from base 1. Trimming costs V 2 bases and J 1 base, and their ends lie 8 bases apart.